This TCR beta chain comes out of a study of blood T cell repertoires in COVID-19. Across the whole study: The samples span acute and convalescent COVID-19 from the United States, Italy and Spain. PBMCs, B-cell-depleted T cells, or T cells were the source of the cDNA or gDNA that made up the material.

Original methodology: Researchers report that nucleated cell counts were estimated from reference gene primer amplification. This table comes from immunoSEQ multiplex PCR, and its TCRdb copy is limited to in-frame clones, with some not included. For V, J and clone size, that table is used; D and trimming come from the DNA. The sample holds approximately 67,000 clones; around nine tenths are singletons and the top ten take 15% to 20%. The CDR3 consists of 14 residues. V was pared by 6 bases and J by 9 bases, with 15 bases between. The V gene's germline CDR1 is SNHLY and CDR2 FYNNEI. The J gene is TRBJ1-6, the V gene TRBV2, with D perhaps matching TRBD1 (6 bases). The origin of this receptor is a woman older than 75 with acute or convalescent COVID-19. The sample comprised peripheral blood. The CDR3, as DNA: TGTGCCAGCAGACCAACAGGGACGGTTTCACCCCTCCACTTT. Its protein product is CASRPTGTVSPLHF.